A single sample is the source of the 20 T cell receptor beta chains below, sequenced in a study of T cells in Graves' hyperthyroidism and ophthalmopathy. RNA transcripts provided the source from which TCR beta CDR3 regions were amplified. Researchers ran a first-round RT-PCR on the TCR CDR3 using the HTBI primer set. Each CDR3 protein is one row after TCRdb ran MiXCR on the multiplex PCR reads. The sample has a few hundred thousand distinct CDR3 sequences, about 14% seen once. Source material: blood. The source is a woman younger than 45 with Graves' ophthalmopathy.

The chain recombines TRBV6-1 with TRBJ2-2; D is unclear. Trimming stripped 5 bases from V and 0 bases from J, with 10 bases between. The CDR3 length is 15 residues. CDR1 MNHNS and CDR2 SASEGT come from the germline V gene. CDR3 region: CASSSRTANTGELFF. The CDR3 DNA follows: TGTGCCAGCAGTTCCCGAACAGCGAACACCGGGGAGCTGTTTTTT.

This clonotype was observed at least ten times. The rearrangement joins TRBV27 to TRBJ1-2; D unclear. The V and J ends lost 0 bases and 3 bases respectively, with 14 bases between them. The CDR3 contains 16 residues. Germline values: CDR1 MNHEY, CDR2 SMNVEV (reference sequence). This CDR3 is CASSLSGGEADYGYTF. CDR3 DNA sequence: TGTGCCAGCAGTTTATCTGGCGGCGAGGCTGACTATGGCTACACCTTC.

This clonotype was found once. The rearrangement joins TRBV10-3 to TRBJ2-5; 8 bases are shared with TRBD2. This CDR3 is built from 15 residues. Trimming cost V 0 bases and J 5 bases; bases outside gene matches: 5. Germline CDR1 ENHRY, CDR2 SYGVKD. Written as DNA, the CDR3 is TGTGCCATCAGTGAGTCGGGGGGACTAGGCGAGACCCAGTACTTC. Protein product: CAISESGGLGETQYF.

This clonotype was found many times. The chain joins TRBV20-1 to TRBJ1-1; 7 nucleotides agree with TRBD1. The CDR3 is 12 amino acids. CDR1 is DFQATT, CDR2 SNEGSKA, per germline (reference sequence). With V trimmed by 1 base and J by 10 bases, 6 bases remained unmatched. CDR3 nucleotides: TGCAGTGCTAGAGCCCTACAGGGGCCAGCTTTCTTT. It translates to CSARALQGPAFF.

Details on this clonotype: A much larger clone lies one base from this, so it may be a read error. The chain combines TRBV20-1 with TRBJ1-5, with D unclear. The germline CDR1 and CDR2 sequences are DFQATT and SNEGSKA (reference sequence). The CDR3 sequence is 15 residues long. V was trimmed by 0 bases and J by 2 bases, leaving 11 bases between them. The CDR3 bases are TGCAGTGCTAGAGAACGGATTTCTGGCAATCAGCCCCAGCATTTT. The encoded protein is CSARERISGNQPQHF.

This clonotype was picked up many times. V gene TRBV20-1 combines with J gene TRBJ2-1, with D perhaps matching TRBD1 or TRBD2 (5 bases each). Trimming cost V 0 bases and J 7 bases, with 10 bases left between them. The CDR3 covers 13 residues. Germline CDR1 DFQATT, CDR2 SNEGSKA (reference sequence). The CDR3 loop is CSARDPRENEQFF. CDR3 bases: TGCAGTGCTAGAGATCCCAGGGAGAATGAGCAGTTCTTC.

This clonotype was seen a few times. The chain recombines TRBV4-1 with TRBJ2-7; weak D call: TRBD2 (6 bases). CDR1 and CDR2 (germline): MGHRA, YSYEKL. This CDR3 is built from 16 residues. The V gene lost 3 bases and the J gene lost 6 bases, with 21 bases spanning the gap. CDR3 in DNA: TGCGCCAGCAGCCATCCTGGGGGGACCAGTTCATCCGAGCAGTACTTC. Translated: CASSHPGGTSSSEQYF.

The genes are TRBV30 and TRBJ1-5; D is unresolved. Germline values: CDR1 GTSNPN, CDR2 SVGIG (reference sequence). V lost 2 bases to trimming and J lost 6 bases, with 17 bases between them. The CDR3 contains 15 residues. The CDR3 is CAWSSGGPRTQPQHF. DNA for the CDR3: TGTGCCTGGAGTTCGGGTGGACCTCGCACTCAGCCCCAGCATTTT.

About this clonotype itself: In this CDR3 the conserved last residue, phenylalanine or tryptophan, is missing, so a read error is likely. The chain links TRBV2 to TRBJ2-5; TRBD2 aligns across 11 bases. V shed 5 bases, J shed 2 bases, and the junction held 4 bases outside the gene matches. CDR3 size: 15 residues. Germline CDR1 and CDR2: SNHLY and FYNNEI. Here the CDR3 DNA reads TGTGCCAGCAGTTTTAGCGGGGGGGTACAAGAGACCCAGTACCTC. Protein sequence: CASSFSGGVQETQYL.

This clonotype was seen many times. The chain links TRBV6-2 or TRBV6-3 to TRBJ1-1; D unresolved. Germline loops: CDR1 MNHEY, CDR2 SVGEGT. The germline V and J ends were trimmed by 4 bases and 1 base, with 7 bases remaining between them. This CDR3 spans 13 amino acids. The CDR3 coding sequence is TGTGCCAGCAGTTTCCTGCGGAACACTGAAGCTTTCTTT. This sequence encodes CASSFLRNTEAFF.

At least ten counts were recorded for this clonotype. The CDR3 region has the DNA TGTGCCAGCAGCTTACCCCCAGCGGGGGTAGAGACCCAGTACTTC. Translated: CASSLPPAGVETQYF. V and J are TRBV7-2 and TRBJ2-5; 8 bases match TRBD2. CDR1 is SGHTA, CDR2 FQGNSA, per germline. The J segment lost 4 bases and the V segment lost 2 bases, leaving 6 bases of the junction unmatched. The CDR3 is made up of 15 amino acids.

The rearrangement joins TRBV18 to TRBJ1-1; D might be TRBD1 (6 bases). V lost 1 base to trimming and J lost 4 bases, with 19 bases between them. Germline CDR1 is KGHSH and CDR2 is LQKENI. The CDR3 has 17 amino acids. Here the CDR3 DNA reads TGTGCCAGCTCACCACGGGGGGGCGGTGGGTCTGGCACTGAAGCTTTCTTT. Protein: CASSPRGGGGSGTEAFF.

This clonotype appeared many times. V gene TRBV11-2 combines with J gene TRBJ1-2; 9 bases agree with TRBD1. The CDR3 consists of 14 residues. V shed 5 bases, J shed 4 bases, and the junction held 5 bases outside the gene matches. CDR1 is SGHAT and CDR2 is FQNNGV in the germline V gene. The CDR3 here is CASSPGTGFYGYTF. CDR3 bases: TGTGCCAGCAGCCCCGGGACAGGGTTCTATGGCTACACCTTC.

This clonotype was picked up many times. The V and J genes are TRBV12-3 or TRBV12-4 and TRBJ2-3, with D perhaps matching TRBD2 (7 bases). Trimming cost V 8 bases and J 7 bases, with 22 bases left between them. CDR3 length: 15 residues. Written as DNA, the CDR3 is TGTGCCAGCGAAAGGGGTTCAGGCGGGGGCCATACGCAGTATTTT. It specifies CASERGSGGGHTQYF.

The table lists this clonotype with many counts. The chain employs TRBV19 and TRBJ2-7; D unresolved. The ends were cut back, 9 bases at V and 0 bases at J, with 15 bases in the middle. Germline V CDR1 and CDR2: LNHDA, SQIVND (reference sequence). The CDR3 runs to 14 residues. The CDR3 DNA is TGTGCCAGCAACTCGGACGCCCGCTCCTACGAGCAGTACTTC. Translating it yields CASNSDARSYEQYF.

At least ten counts were recorded for this clonotype. The chain employs TRBV20-1 and TRBJ2-5, with a weak D call TRBD2 (5 bases). Germline loops: CDR1 DFQATT, CDR2 SNEGSKA (reference sequence). The CDR3 is made up of 14 amino acids. Trimming removed 6 bases from V and 1 base from J, with 15 bases in between. As DNA, the CDR3 is TGCAGTGCCGCCCCCGAGGGCCTCCAAGAGACCCAGTACTTC. As protein: CSAAPEGLQETQYF.

This clonotype was recorded many times. This sequence joins TRBV28 and TRBJ1-5; TRBD1 matches at 7 bases. CDR3 length equals 12 residues. Trimming at V came to 8 bases and at J to 4 bases, leaving 2 bases not matched to a gene. Germline CDR1 MDHEN, CDR2 SYDVKM. The chain's CDR3 is CASQQGNQPQHF. Written as DNA, the CDR3 is TGTGCCAGCCAACAGGGGAATCAGCCCCAGCATTTT.

Many counts were recorded for this clonotype. The rearrangement links TRBV6-1 to TRBJ1-5, with a weak D call TRBD1 (6 bases). The CDR3 spans 13 residues. Germline V gene data show CDR1 as MNHNS and CDR2 as SASEGT. V was cut by 6 bases and J by 6 bases, with 12 bases left in between. In DNA, the CDR3 is TGTGCCAGCAGCTCGGACAGTTCTCAGCCCCAGCATTTT. Amino acids: CASSSDSSQPQHF.

The chain links TRBV14 to TRBJ2-3; D is undetermined. Trimming left V 1 base short and J 3 bases short, with 8 bases between. This CDR3 has 14 residues. The germline gives CDR1 SGHDN, CDR2 FVKESK. CDR3 in amino acids: CASSQVGITDTQYF. The CDR3 bases are TGTGCCAGCAGCCAAGTAGGAATTACAGATACGCAGTATTTT.

Ten or more counts support this clonotype. The J gene is TRBJ2-7, the V gene TRBV25-1; D might be TRBD1 (6 bases). Germline CDR1 is MGHDK and CDR2 is SYGVNS. Trimming left V 3 bases short and J 5 bases short, with 11 bases between. The CDR3 consists of 13 residues. The CDR3, as DNA: TGTGCCAGCAGTGAGGGGGCGCGAAACGAGCAGTACTTC. Its protein product is CASSEGARNEQYF.